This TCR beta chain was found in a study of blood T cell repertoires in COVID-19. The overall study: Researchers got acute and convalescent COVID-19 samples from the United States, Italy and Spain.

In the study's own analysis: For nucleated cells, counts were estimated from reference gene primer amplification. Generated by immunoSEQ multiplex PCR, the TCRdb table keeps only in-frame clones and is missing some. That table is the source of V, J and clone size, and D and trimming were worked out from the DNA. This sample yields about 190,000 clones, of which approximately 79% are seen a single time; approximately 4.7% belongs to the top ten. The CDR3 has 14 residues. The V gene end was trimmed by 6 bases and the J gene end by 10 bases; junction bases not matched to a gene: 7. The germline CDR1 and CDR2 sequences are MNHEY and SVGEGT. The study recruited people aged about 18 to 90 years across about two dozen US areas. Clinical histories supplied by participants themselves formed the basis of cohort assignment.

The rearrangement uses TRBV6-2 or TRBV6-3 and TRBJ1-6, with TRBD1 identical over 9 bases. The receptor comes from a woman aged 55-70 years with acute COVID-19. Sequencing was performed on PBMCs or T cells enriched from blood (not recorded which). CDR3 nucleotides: TGTGCCAGCAGCCTGGACAGGGGAAGATCACCCCTCCACTTT. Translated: CASSLDRGRSPLHF.